This T cell receptor beta chain was sequenced in a study of blood T cell repertoires in COVID-19. Study-wide background: COVID-19 samples, acute and convalescent, were from the United States, Italy and Spain. The cDNA or gDNA used as material had been derived from T cells, B-cell-depleted T cells, or PBMCs.

As handled by the study authors: Counts of nucleated cells, estimated from reference gene primer amplification, were obtained. The protocol was immunoSEQ multiplex PCR, while the TCRdb copy is restricted to in-frame clones and leaves out a portion. Clone size and the V and J calls come from that table; the DNA yielded D and trimming. The sample carries over 150,000 clones, approximately 80% recorded once. The clonotype originates from a man aged 55 to 70 with acute or convalescent COVID-19. The sample comprised peripheral blood.

Here the CDR3 reads CASSDGTRVHEQYF. The CDR3 DNA follows: TGTGCCAGCAGTGATGGGACTAGGGTCCACGAGCAGTACTTC. This sequence joins TRBV5-4 and TRBJ2-7, with 8 bases fitting TRBD2. Germline V gene data show CDR1 as SGHNT and CDR2 as YYREEE (reference sequence). The CDR3 extends over 14 amino acids. After removal of 5 bases from V and 5 bases from J, the junction contained 9 bases not matched to a gene.